The rows below give T cell receptor beta chains drawn from one sample of a study of CD8 T cells in Susac syndrome. TCRdb ran MiXCR on the immunoSEQ multiplex PCR reads and lists one entry per CDR3 protein. The sample shows more than 90,000 distinct CDR3 sequences, approximately 93% of them seen only once. Sequenced input: CD4+ T cells from PBMCs. The receptors here all came from a human donor with multiple sclerosis. Each CDR3 is given without its conserved first and last residue.

J gene | V gene | CDR3 length | CDR3 protein
TRBJ2-6 | TRBV19 | 14 | ASTAGTLSGANVLT
TRBJ2-7 | TRBV19 | 13 | ASSRTRGAAYEQY
TRBJ1-1 | TRBV20-1 | 12 | SARGQGMNTEAF
TRBJ1-3 | TRBV28 | 14 | ASKSPEQFSGNTIY
TRBJ2-1 | TRBV10-3 | 12 | AIRAGRSYNEQF
TRBJ1-3 | TRBV6-5 | 11 | ASSRSRGNTIY
TRBJ2-1 | TRBV15 | 15 | ATSRDLPSGGTNEQF
TRBJ1-1 | TRBV27 | 13 | ASSPLTRLSTEAF
TRBJ1-3 | TRBV7-9 | 14 | ASSRADTEAGNTIY
TRBJ2-5 | TRBV18 | 12 | ASSPTLTQETQY
TRBJ2-7 | TRBV11-2 | 12 | ASSPWGGNYEQY